The rows below give T cell receptor beta chains drawn from one sample of a study of cytomegalovirus exposure and HLA in healthy donors. Data came from immunoSEQ multiplex PCR; TCRdb stores just in-frame clones and leaves some out. Of about 350,000 clones in the sample, roughly nine tenths were seen once. Sequencing input: PBMCs. These receptors were obtained from a woman aged 25 to 39 in good health and CMV-seropositive. Both conserved end residues are part of each CDR3. The order of the fields is clone size, V gene, D gene, J gene, CDR3 protein, CDR3 DNA. A D gene is named only where the DNA matches it firmly. Clone size is stated in some rows and not others, as once, few, many or a class when expanded.

>once|TRBV6-1|.|TRBJ2-3
CASSEAGGPRIDTQYF
TGTGCCAGCAGTGAAGCTGGGGGCCCCAGGATAGATACGCAGTATTTT
>.|TRBV13|.|TRBJ1-4
CASSLRGGEKLFF
TGTGCCAGCAGCTTACGAGGGGGTGAAAAACTGTTTTTT
>once|TRBV27|TRBD1|TRBJ2-7
CASSLSGTGSSYEQYF
TGTGCCAGCAGTTTATCAGGGACAGGTTCCTCCTACGAGCAGTACTTC
>.|TRBV4-1|.|TRBJ2-7
CASSQDLGLSSYEQYF
TGCGCCAGCAGCCAAGATCTCGGCCTGAGCTCCTACGAGCAGTACTTC
>.|TRBV4-1|.|TRBJ2-3
CASSQSRVSTDTQYF
TGCGCCAGCAGCCAATCCAGGGTGAGCACAGATACGCAGTATTTT
>.|TRBV28|TRBD1|TRBJ2-5
CASSLLKGTVLAQYF
TGTGCCAGCAGTTTATTGAAGGGGACAGTCTTGGCCCAGTACTTC
>.|TRBV15|.|TRBJ2-1
CATSRDFERNEQFF
TGTGCCACCAGCAGGGACTTCGAACGTAATGAGCAGTTCTTC
>.|TRBV19|TRBD1|TRBJ1-5
CASSPLRDRGGQPQHF
TGTGCCAGTAGTCCGCTCCGGGACAGGGGGGGTCAGCCCCAGCATTTT
>.|TRBV27|.|TRBJ1-2
CASTNTGGNYGYTF
TGTGCCAGTACGAACACGGGAGGGAACTATGGCTACACCTTC
>.|TRBV4-1|.|TRBJ1-2
CASSQVTGREYGYTF
TGCGCCAGCAGCCAAGTCACAGGGAGGGAGTATGGCTACACCTTC
>.|TRBV28|.|TRBJ1-5
CASSSISGNQPQHF
TGTGCCAGCAGCTCCATCTCGGGCAATCAGCCCCAGCATTTT
>.|TRBV5-4|.|TRBJ2-5
CASSLGSETQYF
TGTGCCAGCAGCTTGGGGTCGGAGACCCAGTACTTC
>once|TRBV4-1|.|TRBJ2-5
CASRPGESDTETQYF
TGCGCCAGCAGACCCGGGGAGTCCGACACAGAGACCCAGTACTTC
>.|TRBV5-4|.|TRBJ1-1
CASSYYRNINTEAFF
TGTGCCAGCAGCTACTACAGGAACATTAACACTGAAGCTTTCTTT
>once|TRBV19|.|TRBJ2-1
CASSIDGSHPTYNEQFF
TGTGCCAGTAGTATAGACGGGAGTCACCCCACGTACAATGAGCAGTTCTTC
>.|TRBV11-1|.|TRBJ2-3
CASSSQTKMDTQYF
TGTGCCAGCAGCTCGCAGACTAAGATGGATACGCAGTATTTT
>.|TRBV29-1|TRBD2|TRBJ2-1
CSVLGLAESYNEQFF
TGCAGCGTTCTGGGACTAGCAGAATCCTACAATGAGCAGTTCTTC
>.|TRBV27|.|TRBJ2-6
CASSLSGGRRNGANVLTF
TGTGCCAGCAGTTTATCTGGGGGGCGGAGGAATGGGGCCAACGTCCTGACTTTC
>.|TRBV27|TRBD2|TRBJ2-5
CASNPGTNQETQYF
TGTGCCAGCAATCCCGGGACTAACCAAGAGACCCAGTACTTC
>.|TRBV29-1|TRBD2|TRBJ2-1
CSMGLAGGYYNEQFF
TGCAGCATGGGACTAGCGGGGGGATACTACAATGAGCAGTTCTTC
>.|TRBV5-1|.|TRBJ2-7
CASSLDPSSYEQYF
TGCGCCAGCAGCTTGGATCCCAGCTCCTACGAGCAGTACTTC
>.|TRBV5-6|TRBD2|TRBJ2-7
CASTPGSGAHYEQYF
TGTGCCAGCACCCCAGGTAGCGGGGCCCACTACGAGCAGTACTTC
>.|TRBV15|.|TRBJ2-3
CATSRGIAISTDTQYF
TGTGCCACCAGCAGAGGGATAGCGATTAGCACAGATACGCAGTATTTT
>few|TRBV27|.|TRBJ2-7
CASSSGPYEQYF
TGTGCCAGCAGTTCCGGGCCCTACGAGCAGTACTTC
>.|TRBV11-2|.|TRBJ2-3
CASSSNTGDTQYF
TGTGCCAGCAGCTCGAACACAGGGGATACGCAGTATTTT
>once|TRBV27|.|TRBJ2-1
CASSPPSGSHTYNEQFF
TGTGCCAGCAGTCCACCCTCGGGCTCACATACCTACAATGAGCAGTTCTTC
>.|TRBV5-1|.|TRBJ2-5
CASSIEDGYQETQYF
TGCGCCAGCAGCATTGAGGACGGGTACCAAGAGACCCAGTACTTC
>.|TRBV19|TRBD1|TRBJ2-7
CASSMGQGPSEQYF
TGTGCCAGTAGTATGGGACAGGGGCCGTCCGAGCAGTACTTC
>once|TRBV4-2|TRBD1|TRBJ2-1
CASSQDGGRTGVDNEQFF
TGTGCCAGCAGCCAAGATGGCGGTAGGACAGGGGTTGACAATGAGCAGTTCTTC
>.|TRBV9|TRBD1|TRBJ1-1
CASSPPDRVNTEAFF
TGTGCCAGCAGCCCCCCGGACAGGGTGAACACTGAAGCTTTCTTT
>.|TRBV27|.|TRBJ2-2
CASSLTPSNTGELFF
TGTGCCAGCAGTTTGACACCTTCGAACACCGGGGAGCTGTTTTTT
>.|TRBV27|TRBD1|TRBJ2-3
CASSLDRVADTQYF
TGTGCCAGCAGTTTAGACAGGGTCGCAGATACGCAGTATTTT
>.|TRBV9|TRBD1|TRBJ1-6
CASSVEQGAYNSPLHF
TGTGCCAGCAGCGTAGAACAGGGGGCCTATAATTCACCCCTCCACTTT
>.|TRBV7-8|TRBD1|TRBJ1-5
CASSLEARGRRSNQPQHF
TGTGCCAGCAGCTTAGAGGCCAGGGGGCGCAGGAGCAATCAGCCCCAGCATTTT